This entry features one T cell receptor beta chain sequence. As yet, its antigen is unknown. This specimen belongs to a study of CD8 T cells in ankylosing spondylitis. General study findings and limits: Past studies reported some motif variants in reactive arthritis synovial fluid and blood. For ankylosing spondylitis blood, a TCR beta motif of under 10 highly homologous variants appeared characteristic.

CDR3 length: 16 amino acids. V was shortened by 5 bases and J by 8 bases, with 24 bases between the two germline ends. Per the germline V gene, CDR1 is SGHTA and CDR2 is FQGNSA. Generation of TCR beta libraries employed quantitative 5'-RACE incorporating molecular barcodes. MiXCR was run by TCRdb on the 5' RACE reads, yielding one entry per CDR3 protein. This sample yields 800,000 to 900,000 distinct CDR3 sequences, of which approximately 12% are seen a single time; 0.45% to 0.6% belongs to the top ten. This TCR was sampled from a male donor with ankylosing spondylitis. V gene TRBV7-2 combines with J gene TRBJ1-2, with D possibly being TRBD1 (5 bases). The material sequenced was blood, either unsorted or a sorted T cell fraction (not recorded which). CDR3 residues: CASSPTTALGAQGYTF. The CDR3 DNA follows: TGTGCCAGCAGCCCGACCACCGCTTTAGGGGCGCAAGGCTACACCTTC.